These 5 T cell receptor beta chains were sequenced from one sample in a study of blood T cell repertoires in COVID-19. Profiled with immunoSEQ multiplex PCR; TCRdb holds only in-frame clones, not every one. The sample records 140,000 to 150,000 clones, about 77% being singletons. Input material: peripheral blood. These TCRs come from a man aged 55 to 70 with acute or convalescent COVID-19.

The rearrangement uses TRBV7-9 and TRBJ2-5, with 8 bases aligning to TRBD2. This CDR3 region has 14 residues. Trimming cost V 3 bases and J 10 bases; bases outside gene matches: 10. The V gene's germline CDR1 is SEHNR and CDR2 FQNEAQ (reference sequence). CDR3 nucleotides: TGTGCCAGCAGCTTTCCAATAGCGGGATTGGGCCAGTACTTC. Its translation: CASSFPIAGLGQYF.

This clone was detected a few times. The chain employs TRBV6-2 or TRBV6-3 and TRBJ1-2; 10 positions agree with TRBD1. This CDR3 region has 15 residues. Germline V CDR1 and CDR2: MNHEY, SVGEGT. V gave up 6 bases and J gave up 4 bases; unmatched junction bases: 8. The chain's CDR3 is CASSLGRTGGYGYTF. The CDR3 DNA reads as TGTGCCAGCAGCCTGGGGAGGACAGGGGGCTATGGCTACACCTTC.

This clone has a count of ten or more. The CDR3 spells CASSINRGEAFF. In nucleotides, the CDR3 is TGTGCCAGCAGCATCAACAGGGGGGAAGCTTTCTTT. The genes are TRBV3-1 (or the pseudogene TRBV3-2) and TRBJ1-1, with TRBD1 identical over 8 bases. This CDR3 contains 12 residues. Germline V gives CDR1 LGHDT, CDR2 YNNKEL (reference sequence). Losses at the gene ends were 5 bases for V and 8 bases for J; bases not matched to a gene: 4.

J is TRBJ2-2 and V is TRBV6-5; perhaps TRBD2 as D (6 bases). Trimming took off 6 bases at V and 2 bases at J, with 10 bases between the two ends. The CDR3 loop spans 14 amino acids. CDR1 is MNHEY and CDR2 is SVGAGI in the germline V gene. As DNA, the CDR3 is TGTGCCAGCAGGGGGGGAGTCAACACCGGGGAGCTGTTTTTT. Amino acids: CASRGGVNTGELFF.

This chain connects TRBV9 to TRBJ1-4; D ambiguous. V was trimmed by 4 bases and J by 4 bases, leaving 17 bases between them. The CDR3 sequence is 16 residues long. Germline V CDR1 and CDR2: SGDLS, YYNGEE. In nucleotides, the CDR3 is TGTGCCAGCAGCCCTGCCCAGGTCAGGAATAATGAAAAACTGTTTTTT. Protein: CASSPAQVRNNEKLFF.